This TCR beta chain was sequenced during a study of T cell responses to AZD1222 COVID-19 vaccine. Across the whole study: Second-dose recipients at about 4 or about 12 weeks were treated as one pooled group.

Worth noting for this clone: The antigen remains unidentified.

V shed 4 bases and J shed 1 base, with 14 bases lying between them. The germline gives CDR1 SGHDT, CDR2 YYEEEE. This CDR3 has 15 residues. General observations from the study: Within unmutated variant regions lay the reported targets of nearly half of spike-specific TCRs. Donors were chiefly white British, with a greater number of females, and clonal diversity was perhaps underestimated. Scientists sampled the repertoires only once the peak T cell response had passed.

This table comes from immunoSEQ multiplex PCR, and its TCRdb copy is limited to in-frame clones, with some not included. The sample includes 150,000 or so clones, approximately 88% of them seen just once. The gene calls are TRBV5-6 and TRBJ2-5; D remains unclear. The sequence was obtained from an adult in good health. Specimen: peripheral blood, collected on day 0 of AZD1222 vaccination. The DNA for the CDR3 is TGTGCCAGCAGCCCTCGGATCCTAATCCAAGAGACCCAGTACTTC. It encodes CASSPRILIQETQYF.